These 25 T cell receptor beta chains share one sample of origin, sequenced in a study of beta chain features in type 1 diabetes. Study results and caveats: For Type 1 diabetes patients, all four CD4+ subsets carried TCRB CDR3s that were moderately but significantly shorter.

Their specific antigens are unknown. Reverse transcription of all isolated RNA meant that expressed TCRB transcripts were sequenced. The protocol was immunoSEQ multiplex PCR, while the TCRdb copy is restricted to in-frame clones and leaves out a portion. The table shows hundreds of thousands of clones, with 15% occurring only once. Sequencing used naive CD4+ T cells from blood. These receptors all stem from a man aged 18 to 29 with type 1 diabetes.

In its sample, this clone was seen a few times. V and J are TRBV30 and TRBJ2-7; D gene unclear. The CDR3 consists of 12 residues. Per the germline V gene, CDR1 is GTSNPN and CDR2 is SVGIG (reference sequence). Between the trimmed V and J ends, which lost 0 bases and 2 bases, there was a span of 5 bases. In DNA form, the CDR3 reads TGTGCCTGGAGTGTACCGGCCTACGAGCAGTACTTC. As protein: CAWSVPAYEQYF.

There are a few counts of this clone. The chain has TRBV9 and TRBJ2-3; weak D call: TRBD1 (5 bases). V was pared by 1 base and J by 7 bases, with 19 bases between. The CDR3 is 16 residues long. From germline, CDR1 is SGDLS and CDR2 YYNGEE. The CDR3 reads CASSVFRVAGGYTQYF. The CDR3 nucleotides read TGTGCCAGCAGCGTATTCAGGGTAGCTGGTGGATATACGCAGTATTTT.

The chain employs TRBV4-3 and TRBJ2-7; a possible D gene is TRBD1 (5 bases). Trimming removed 4 bases from V and 4 bases from J, with 14 bases in between. Germline V gene sequence: CDR1 LGHNA, CDR2 YSLEER. The CDR3 spans 14 residues. CDR3 in amino acids: CASSLHQGSYEQYF. In DNA, the CDR3 is TGCGCCAGCAGCCTCCACCAGGGTTCTTACGAGCAGTACTTC.

The table lists this clone with a few counts. The CDR3 nucleotides read TGTGCCAGCAGTAAATTACAGGGTGAAGAGACCCAGTACTTC. Translation: CASSKLQGEETQYF. The chain joins TRBV25-1 to TRBJ2-5; tentatively, D is TRBD1 (6 bases). V dropped 5 bases and J dropped 3 bases, with 13 bases sitting between them. Germline CDR1 is MGHDK and CDR2 is SYGVNS. The CDR3 consists of 14 residues.

This clone occurred a few times. V gene TRBV25-1 combines with J gene TRBJ2-2; D is possibly TRBD1 (6 bases). Germline values: CDR1 MGHDK, CDR2 SYGVNS. V was clipped by 3 bases and J by 3 bases, with 8 bases between them. The CDR3 runs 14 residues. The CDR3 protein is CASSEAGDTGELFF. CDR3 in DNA: TGTGCCAGCAGTGAGGCAGGGGACACCGGGGAGCTGTTTTTT.

This chain joins TRBV6-6 and TRBJ1-2; D unclear. The CDR3 is 14 amino acids. Germline V gives CDR1 MNHNY, CDR2 SVGAGI (reference sequence). Between the trimmed V and J ends, which lost 0 bases and 1 base, there was a span of 6 bases. The DNA for the CDR3 is TGTGCCAGCAGTTACTCCGGGGTTAACTATGGCTACACCTTC. Protein sequence: CASSYSGVNYGYTF.

The chain combines TRBV6-5 with TRBJ2-2; D gene ambiguous. Trimming removed 6 bases from V and 4 bases from J, with 15 bases in between. The CDR3 contains 15 residues. Germline V CDR1 and CDR2: MNHEY, SVGAGI. The CDR3 here is CASSPSVRTTGELFF. The CDR3 DNA sequence: TGTGCCAGCAGCCCCTCAGTCAGAACCACCGGGGAGCTGTTTTTT.

This clone has just one count. The chain couples TRBV5-4 to TRBJ1-2; D might be TRBD1 (6 bases). V was pared by 0 bases and J by 0 bases, with 12 bases between. CDR3 size: 16 residues. The germline V gene has CDR1 SGHNT and CDR2 YYREEE (reference sequence). CDR3 amino acids: CASSLVNRASNYGYTF. The CDR3 DNA reads TGTGCCAGCAGCTTGGTCAACAGGGCCTCTAACTATGGCTACACCTTC.

The chain has TRBV7-2 and TRBJ1-5; the D gene is possibly TRBD1 (5 bases). This CDR3 spans 15 amino acids. Germline lookup yields CDR1 SGHTA and CDR2 FQGNSA. V lost 6 bases and J lost 0, with 12 bases in between. Here the CDR3 DNA reads TGTGCCAGCAGTTCTGCAGGGTATAGCAATCAGCCCCAGCATTTT. Its protein is CASSSAGYSNQPQHF.

This clone was seen only a few times. J is TRBJ1-2 and V is TRBV9; TRBD1 is a possible D gene (5 bases). Germline CDR1 reads SGDLS; CDR2 reads YYNGEE. Trimming took 0 bases from V and 5 from J, leaving 11 bases between them. The CDR3 covers 14 residues. The CDR3 coding sequence is TGTGCCAGCAGCGTAGAACAGGCAGCATATGGCTACACCTTC. Translation gives CASSVEQAAYGYTF.

V usage is TRBV5-1 and J usage is TRBJ2-2; TRBD2 agrees at 7 bases. Unmatched junction bases numbered 11, after V lost 0 bases and J lost 3 bases. Germline assignment: CDR1 SGHRS and CDR2 YFSETQ. The length of the CDR3 is 18 residues. The CDR3 reads CASSLEGLAAGDTGELFF. In nucleotides, the CDR3 is TGCGCCAGCAGCTTGGAGGGGCTTGCGGCGGGAGACACCGGGGAGCTGTTTTTT.

V usage is TRBV7-2 and J usage is TRBJ2-5; TRBD2 is a possible D gene (6 bases). This CDR3 is built from 13 residues. V was shortened by 2 bases and J by 7 bases, with 11 bases between the two germline ends. The germline V gene encodes CDR1 SGHTA and CDR2 FQGNSA. The CDR3 bases are TGTGCCAGCAGCTTAACGGGGGTGGGGACCCAGTACTTC. Its translation: CASSLTGVGTQYF.

This rearrangement joins TRBV5-4 to TRBJ2-5; 8 positions match TRBD2. Germline CDR1 is SGHNT and CDR2 is YYREEE (reference sequence). This CDR3 is built from 15 residues. The J segment lost 0 bases and the V segment lost 4 bases, leaving 5 bases of the junction unmatched. The CDR3, as DNA: TGTGCCAGCAGCCCTAGCGGGTGGTACCAAGAGACCCAGTACTTC. Amino acids: CASSPSGWYQETQYF.

This clone has only a few counts. The genes are TRBV19 and TRBJ2-4, with D tentatively TRBD2 (6 bases). This CDR3 is 13 amino acids long. Per germline, CDR1 LNHDA and CDR2 SQIVND (reference sequence). The V gene lost 4 bases and the J gene lost 8 bases, with 12 bases spanning the gap. In DNA, the CDR3 is TGTGCCAGTAGTAGGACCCCGGGGGACATTCAGTACTTC. The encoded protein is CASSRTPGDIQYF.

The chain combines TRBV28 with TRBJ1-2; 8 bases line up with TRBD1. This CDR3 spans 13 amino acids. Germline loops: CDR1 MDHEN, CDR2 SYDVKM. V was clipped by 6 bases and J by 7 bases; unmatched bases: 7. The CDR3 protein is CASRTGDRSGYTF. The CDR3 DNA sequence: TGTGCCAGCAGGACAGGGGACCGCTCTGGCTACACCTTC.

This clone has only a few counts. V is TRBV9 and J is TRBJ2-1; tentative D call: TRBD2 (6 bases). The V end was cut by 0 bases, the J end by 5 bases, with 9 bases between. The CDR3 is 14 amino acids. The germline CDR1 and CDR2 sequences are SGDLS and YYNGEE. The CDR3 DNA is TGTGCCAGCAGCGTAGTAATAGCGGACAATGAGCAGTTCTTC. It codes for CASSVVIADNEQFF.

The chain combines TRBV5-4 with TRBJ2-1; TRBD2 aligns across 9 bases. Trimming took 4 bases from V and 4 from J; bases not matched to a gene: 12. The CDR3 contains 17 residues. The germline CDR1 and CDR2 sequences are SGHNT and YYREEE (reference sequence). CDR3 DNA: TGTGCCAGCAGCCTGTCCTTTGCTAGCGGGGCTTACAATGAGCAGTTCTTC. Its translation: CASSLSFASGAYNEQFF. The entire variable domain, with the rest obtained from reference TRBV5-4 and TRBJ2-1, is as follows: ETGVTQSPTHLIKTRGQQVTLRCSSQSGHNTVSWYQQALGQGPQFIFQYYREEENGRGNFPPRFSGLQFPNYSSELNVNALELDDSALYLCASSLSFASGAYNEQFFGPGTRLTVL.

The chain is built from TRBV5-6 and TRBJ2-1, with TRBD1 as a possible D gene (6 bases). The V end was cut by 6 bases, the J end by 5 bases, with 12 bases between. Germline CDR1 and CDR2: SGHDT and YYEEEE. CDR3 size: 13 residues. The CDR3 bases are TGTGCCAGCATCCTGGACAGAAACAATGAGCAGTTCTTC. It translates to CASILDRNNEQFF.

The sample holds a few counts of this clone. The chain uses TRBV19 and TRBJ2-7; 8 bases are shared with TRBD2. In germline, CDR1 is LNHDA, CDR2 SQIVND (reference sequence). J was trimmed by 4 bases and V by 3 bases; bases with no gene match: 8. The CDR3 covers 15 residues. CDR3 bases: TGTGCCAGTAGTATCGGGACTAGTCAGAGTTACGAGCAGTACTTC. It translates to CASSIGTSQSYEQYF.

This clone was recorded a few times. The chain carries TRBV5-4 and TRBJ2-7; a weak D match, TRBD1 (5 bases). Germline-derived CDR1 and CDR2 are SGHNT and YYREEE (reference sequence). Trimming took off 2 bases at V and 4 bases at J, with 7 bases between the two ends. The CDR3 has 12 amino acids. Written as DNA, the CDR3 is TGTGCCAGCAGCTTTGACAGATACGAGCAGTACTTC. Its protein product is CASSFDRYEQYF.

The rearrangement uses TRBV7-2 and TRBJ2-7, with 7 bases that match TRBD1. The CDR3 extends over 14 amino acids. The germline CDR1 and CDR2 sequences are SGHTA and FQGNSA. Trimming removed 5 bases from V and 2 bases from J; junction bases left unmatched: 6. The CDR3 DNA sequence: TGTGCCAGCAGCCGGGCCCAGGGGGCCTACGAGCAGTACTTC. Translating it yields CASSRAQGAYEQYF.

This clone has just a few counts. Here the CDR3 DNA reads TGTGCCAGCAGTTACGTGGGGGACAGGGGCGACATTCAGTACTTC. Translated, it gives CASSYVGDRGDIQYF. The genes are TRBV6-6 and TRBJ2-4, with 10 bases fitting TRBD1. J was trimmed by 8 bases and V by 2 bases; bases with no gene match: 6. This CDR3 region has 15 residues. Germline V gene data show CDR1 as MNHNY and CDR2 as SVGAGI (reference sequence).

This clone was detected only a few times. The chain carries TRBV28 and TRBJ1-5; D uncertain. Trimming stripped 7 bases from V and 0 bases from J, with 13 bases between. The CDR3 spans 15 residues. Germline CDR1 is MDHEN and CDR2 is SYDVKM. CDR3 in DNA: TGTGCCAGCACCATTTATCAACTTAGCAATCAGCCCCAGCATTTT. Translated: CASTIYQLSNQPQHF.

This clone was counted a few times. The rearrangement joins TRBV7-2 to TRBJ2-7; D is possibly TRBD2 (6 bases). From germline, CDR1 is SGHTA and CDR2 FQGNSA. Trimming stripped 2 bases from V and 3 bases from J, with 20 bases between. The CDR3 contains 17 residues. CDR3 nucleotides: TGTGCCAGCAGCTTAAAACGGTTGGGACTTACGAACTACGAGCAGTACTTC. It is translated as CASSLKRLGLTNYEQYF.

The chain joins TRBV6-5 to TRBJ1-2; 8 nucleotides line up with TRBD1. Per germline, CDR1 MNHEY and CDR2 SVGAGI. The V segment lost 0 bases and the J segment 4 bases; nucleotides outside the gene matches: 4. CDR3 length: 15 amino acids. The CDR3 region is CASSYSTGGGYGYTF. The CDR3 DNA reads as TGTGCCAGCAGTTACTCTACAGGGGGTGGCTATGGCTACACCTTC.